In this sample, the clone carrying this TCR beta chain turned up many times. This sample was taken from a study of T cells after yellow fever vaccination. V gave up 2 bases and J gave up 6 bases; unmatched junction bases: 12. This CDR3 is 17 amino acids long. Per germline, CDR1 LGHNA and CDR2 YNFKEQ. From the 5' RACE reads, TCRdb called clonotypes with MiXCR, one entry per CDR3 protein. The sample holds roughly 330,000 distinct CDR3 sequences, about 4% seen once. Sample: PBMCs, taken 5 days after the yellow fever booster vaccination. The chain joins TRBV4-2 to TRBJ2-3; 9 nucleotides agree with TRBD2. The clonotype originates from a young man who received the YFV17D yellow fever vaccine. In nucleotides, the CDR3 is TGTGCCAGCAGCCAAATATTCCGCGGGGGGGCCGGGGATACGCAGTATTTT. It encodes CASSQIFRGGAGDTQYF.